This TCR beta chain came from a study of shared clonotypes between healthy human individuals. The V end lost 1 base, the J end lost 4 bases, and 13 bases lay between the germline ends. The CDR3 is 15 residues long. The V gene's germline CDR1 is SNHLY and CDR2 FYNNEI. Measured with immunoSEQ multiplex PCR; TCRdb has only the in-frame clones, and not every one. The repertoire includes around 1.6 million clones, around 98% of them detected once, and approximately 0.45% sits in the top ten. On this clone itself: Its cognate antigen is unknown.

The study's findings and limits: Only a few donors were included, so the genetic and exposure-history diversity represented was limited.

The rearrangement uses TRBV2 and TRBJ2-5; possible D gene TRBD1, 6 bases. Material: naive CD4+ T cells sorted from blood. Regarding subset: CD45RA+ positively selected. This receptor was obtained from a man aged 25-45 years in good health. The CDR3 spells CASSEGGGRLETQYF. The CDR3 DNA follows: TGTGCCAGCAGTGAAGGTGGGGGCCGCCTAGAGACCCAGTACTTC.